This T cell receptor beta chain was observed in a study of cytomegalovirus exposure and HLA in healthy donors. Study-wide results and limits: Prediction of most subjects' HLA-A and HLA-B alleles by TCR beta sequences was reportedly accurate.

Donors had nominal health at sampling but likely had unrecorded immune exposures. To note about this clone: Its target is not known.

There are 16 residues in the CDR3. V shed 6 bases and J shed 4 bases, with 19 bases lying between them. CDR1 and CDR2 from the germline V gene are MDHEN and SYDVKM. PCR was performed using 60 Vbeta and 13 Jbeta primers. The assay was immunoSEQ multiplex PCR, and TCRdb's table has in-frame clones only and misses some. Among 90,000 or so clones, roughly 71% were seen once, and the ten largest hold 15% to 20%. This TCR derives from a woman younger than 30 in good health and CMV-seropositive. Material: PBMCs. The rearrangement links TRBV28 to TRBJ1-5; D possibly corresponds to TRBD1 (6 bases). The CDR3 region has the DNA TGTGCCAGCAGCGCTTTCCAGGGGTCGGGGAATCAGCCCCAGCATTTT. Translating gives CASSAFQGSGNQPQHF.